This is a list of T cell receptor beta chains from one sample in a study of cytomegalovirus exposure and HLA in healthy donors. TCRdb keeps only in-frame clones here, not all; method: immunoSEQ multiplex PCR. The sample consists of some 91,000 clones, approximately 72% of them appearing once. Sequencing was performed on PBMCs. The receptors were gathered from a man aged 35 to 55 in good health and CMV-seropositive. Each CDR3 is given with its conserved first and last residue. Each record gives: clone size, D gene, V gene, CDR3 length, J gene, CDR3 DNA, CDR3 protein. A D gene is named only where the DNA matches it firmly. Where a row states a size, it is once, few, many or the class of an expanded clone; other rows omit it.

clone_size: -; d_call: TRBD1; v_call: TRBV29-1; cdr3_length: 17; j_call: TRBJ2-6; cdr3_nt: TGCAGCGTGCCTCAGGGACAGGTGTACTCTGGGGCCAACGTCCTGACTTTC; cdr3_aa: CSVPQGQVYSGANVLTF
clone_size: -; d_call: -; v_call: TRBV28; cdr3_length: 13; j_call: TRBJ1-3; cdr3_nt: TGTGCCAGCAGTGGGCTCTCTGGAAACACCATATATTTT; cdr3_aa: CASSGLSGNTIYF
clone_size: few; d_call: TRBD1; v_call: TRBV6-5; cdr3_length: 14; j_call: TRBJ1-5; cdr3_nt: TGTGCCAGCAGTGAGACAGGGGCGGGTCAGCCCCAGCATTTT; cdr3_aa: CASSETGAGQPQHF
clone_size: once; d_call: -; v_call: TRBV6-1; cdr3_length: 15; j_call: TRBJ2-2; cdr3_nt: TGTGCCAGCATCCTAGGTCAGCTGATCACCGGGGAGCTGTTTTTT; cdr3_aa: CASILGQLITGELFF
clone_size: once; d_call: TRBD1; v_call: TRBV9; cdr3_length: 16; j_call: TRBJ2-3; cdr3_nt: TGTGCCAGCAGCGGATCGACAGGGGACCCCACAGATACGCAGTATTTT; cdr3_aa: CASSGSTGDPTDTQYF
clone_size: few; d_call: -; v_call: TRBV5-4; cdr3_length: 13; j_call: TRBJ1-4; cdr3_nt: TGTGCCAGCAGTAGGGGAACTAATGAAAAACTGTTTTTT; cdr3_aa: CASSRGTNEKLFF
clone_size: -; d_call: -; v_call: TRBV6-6; cdr3_length: 14; j_call: TRBJ2-7; cdr3_nt: TGTGCCAGCAGTTACATGGGGACACACTACGAGCAGTACTTC; cdr3_aa: CASSYMGTHYEQYF
clone_size: -; d_call: -; v_call: TRBV19; cdr3_length: 14; j_call: TRBJ2-7; cdr3_nt: TGTGCCAGTAGTCGACAATTTCGGGACTACGAGCAGTACTTC; cdr3_aa: CASSRQFRDYEQYF
clone_size: -; d_call: TRBD2; v_call: TRBV18; cdr3_length: 17; j_call: TRBJ2-2; cdr3_nt: TGTGCCAGCTCACCGTCGACTAGCGGGAGCATGACCGGGGAGCTGTTTTTT; cdr3_aa: CASSPSTSGSMTGELFF
clone_size: -; d_call: -; v_call: TRBV5-6; cdr3_length: 18; j_call: TRBJ2-6; cdr3_nt: TGTGCCAGCAGCCCGGAGGGCGGGTTTGGCTCTGGGGCCAACGTCCTGACTTTC; cdr3_aa: CASSPEGGFGSGANVLTF
clone_size: -; d_call: TRBD2; v_call: TRBV4-1; cdr3_length: 15; j_call: TRBJ2-7; cdr3_nt: TGCGCCAGCAGCCTGCAAAGCGGGAGGGAAGGCGAGCAGTACTTC; cdr3_aa: CASSLQSGREGEQYF
clone_size: -; d_call: -; v_call: TRBV5-8; cdr3_length: 14; j_call: TRBJ1-3; cdr3_nt: TGTGCCAGCAGCTTCCGCACCAGTGGAAACACCATATATTTT; cdr3_aa: CASSFRTSGNTIYF
clone_size: -; d_call: TRBD2; v_call: TRBV7-7; cdr3_length: 18; j_call: TRBJ2-3; cdr3_nt: TGTGCTAGCAGCCCTACGGCGAGCGGGGGGGCCGATCGAGATACGCAGTATTTT; cdr3_aa: CASSPTASGGADRDTQYF
clone_size: few; d_call: -; v_call: TRBV19; cdr3_length: 14; j_call: TRBJ1-4; cdr3_nt: TGTGCCAGTAGTATACTAGGGGCGCAGGAAAAACTGTTTTTT; cdr3_aa: CASSILGAQEKLFF
clone_size: -; d_call: TRBD1; v_call: TRBV7-9; cdr3_length: 12; j_call: TRBJ1-1; cdr3_nt: TGTGCCAGCAGCCCCAGAGACAGGGGGCGGTTCTTT; cdr3_aa: CASSPRDRGRFF
clone_size: -; d_call: TRBD1; v_call: TRBV4-1; cdr3_length: 17; j_call: TRBJ2-5; cdr3_nt: TGCGCCAGCAGCCAAGATATCGGGGACAGGGGGCAAGAGACCCAGTACTTC; cdr3_aa: CASSQDIGDRGQETQYF
clone_size: medium-sized; d_call: -; v_call: TRBV7-8; cdr3_length: 17; j_call: TRBJ2-1; cdr3_nt: TGTGCCAGCAGCTCATCGGGGACTTTGGGGATCGGCAATGAGCAGTTCTTC; cdr3_aa: CASSSSGTLGIGNEQFF
clone_size: -; d_call: -; v_call: TRBV5-5; cdr3_length: 15; j_call: TRBJ1-5; cdr3_nt: TGTGCCAGCAGCTTTTCAGGTGATAGCAATCAGCCCCAGCATTTT; cdr3_aa: CASSFSGDSNQPQHF
clone_size: -; d_call: TRBD2; v_call: TRBV7-2; cdr3_length: 16; j_call: TRBJ2-3; cdr3_nt: TGTGCCAGCAGCTTAGAAGCGGGAGGAATCACAGATACGCAGTATTTT; cdr3_aa: CASSLEAGGITDTQYF
clone_size: -; d_call: TRBD1; v_call: TRBV7-8; cdr3_length: 16; j_call: TRBJ2-1; cdr3_nt: TGTGCCAGCACGGACCCGGGACAGGGATTTTACAATGAGCAGTTCTTC; cdr3_aa: CASTDPGQGFYNEQFF
clone_size: -; d_call: TRBD2; v_call: TRBV5-6; cdr3_length: 15; j_call: TRBJ2-3; cdr3_nt: TGTGCCAGCAGCCTACTCGGACTAGCGGGAGATACGCAGTATTTT; cdr3_aa: CASSLLGLAGDTQYF
clone_size: once; d_call: -; v_call: TRBV19; cdr3_length: 15; j_call: TRBJ1-6; cdr3_nt: TGTGCCAGTAGAATAGGTGGCAGAAATAATTCACCCCTCCACTTT; cdr3_aa: CASRIGGRNNSPLHF
clone_size: -; d_call: -; v_call: TRBV9; cdr3_length: 18; j_call: TRBJ1-1; cdr3_nt: TGTGCCAGCAGCCCCCGAAGGAAGGGGGGGGGCATCAGCACTGAAGCTTTCTTT; cdr3_aa: CASSPRRKGGGISTEAFF
clone_size: -; d_call: TRBD1; v_call: TRBV6-5; cdr3_length: 15; j_call: TRBJ1-2; cdr3_nt: TGTGCCAGCAGTCAGGGGACAGGGGGTCACTATGGCTACACCTTC; cdr3_aa: CASSQGTGGHYGYTF
clone_size: -; d_call: TRBD1; v_call: TRBV5-1; cdr3_length: 15; j_call: TRBJ1-2; cdr3_nt: TGCGCCAGCAGCACGGTGGGACAGTCCTTCGGTGGCTACACCTTC; cdr3_aa: CASSTVGQSFGGYTF
clone_size: -; d_call: -; v_call: TRBV6-6; cdr3_length: 13; j_call: TRBJ1-1; cdr3_nt: TGTGCCAGCAGTTCACAGGGTGGAACTGAAGCTTTCTTT; cdr3_aa: CASSSQGGTEAFF
clone_size: -; d_call: -; v_call: TRBV29-1; cdr3_length: 14; j_call: TRBJ2-5; cdr3_nt: TGCAGCGTTGAAGGGGGAACAGGGCGGGAGACCCAGTACTTC; cdr3_aa: CSVEGGTGRETQYF
clone_size: -; d_call: TRBD1; v_call: TRBV6-1; cdr3_length: 14; j_call: TRBJ2-3; cdr3_nt: TGTGCCAGCAGCGGGGACAGGGTGTCAGATACGCAGTATTTT; cdr3_aa: CASSGDRVSDTQYF
clone_size: -; d_call: -; v_call: TRBV14; cdr3_length: 13; j_call: TRBJ2-7; cdr3_nt: TGTGCCAGCAGCGAGGTAGGGGTTTTGGAGCAGTACTTC; cdr3_aa: CASSEVGVLEQYF
clone_size: few; d_call: TRBD2; v_call: TRBV7-6; cdr3_length: 15; j_call: TRBJ2-3; cdr3_nt: TGTGCCAGCAGCCTCGATAGCGGGAGGACAGATACGCAGTATTTT; cdr3_aa: CASSLDSGRTDTQYF
clone_size: -; d_call: -; v_call: TRBV6-1; cdr3_length: 14; j_call: TRBJ2-5; cdr3_nt: TGTGCCAGCAGTCCTCAGGGGGGAGAAGAGACCCAGTACTTC; cdr3_aa: CASSPQGGEETQYF
clone_size: -; d_call: TRBD2; v_call: TRBV27; cdr3_length: 18; j_call: TRBJ2-3; cdr3_nt: TGTGCCAGCAGTTTAACGCCCGGACTAGCGGGAGGGCCGGATACGCAGTATTTT; cdr3_aa: CASSLTPGLAGGPDTQYF
clone_size: -; d_call: -; v_call: TRBV7-9; cdr3_length: 14; j_call: TRBJ1-1; cdr3_nt: TGTGCCAGCAGCAGTTTCGACACGAACACTGAAGCTTTCTTT; cdr3_aa: CASSSFDTNTEAFF
clone_size: once; d_call: -; v_call: TRBV7-9; cdr3_length: 16; j_call: TRBJ1-1; cdr3_nt: TGTGCCAGCAGCTTATCCGTCAGGGGCGGGAACACTGAAGCTTTCTTT; cdr3_aa: CASSLSVRGGNTEAFF
clone_size: once; d_call: -; v_call: TRBV25-1; cdr3_length: 18; j_call: TRBJ2-7; cdr3_nt: TGTGCCAGCAGTGAATACTTTGGAGGGGCCGACATTACCTACGAGCAGTACTTC; cdr3_aa: CASSEYFGGADITYEQYF
clone_size: -; d_call: -; v_call: TRBV21-1; cdr3_length: 16; j_call: TRBJ1-2; cdr3_nt: TGTGCCAGCAGCAAGGTAGGCGGGACAGGGGGCGAAGGCTACACCTTC; cdr3_aa: CASSKVGGTGGEGYTF
clone_size: -; d_call: TRBD1; v_call: TRBV6-1; cdr3_length: 13; j_call: TRBJ1-2; cdr3_nt: TGTGCCAGCAGACTAGACAGGGCTCAAGGCTACACCTTC; cdr3_aa: CASRLDRAQGYTF
clone_size: -; d_call: -; v_call: TRBV27; cdr3_length: 12; j_call: TRBJ2-1; cdr3_nt: TGTGCCAGCCTAGGGGAGGACAATGAGCAGTTCTTC; cdr3_aa: CASLGEDNEQFF
clone_size: -; d_call: TRBD2; v_call: TRBV6-1; cdr3_length: 15; j_call: TRBJ2-7; cdr3_nt: TGTGCCAGCACACTAGCGGGAGATCCCTCCTACGAGCAGTACTTC; cdr3_aa: CASTLAGDPSYEQYF
clone_size: -; d_call: -; v_call: TRBV2; cdr3_length: 12; j_call: TRBJ2-7; cdr3_nt: TGTGCCAGCAGTGAAGACAGGTACGAGCAGTACTTC; cdr3_aa: CASSEDRYEQYF
clone_size: -; d_call: TRBD1; v_call: TRBV14; cdr3_length: 16; j_call: TRBJ2-3; cdr3_nt: TGTGCCAGCAGACCCACCGGGACAGGGAACACAGATACGCAGTATTTT; cdr3_aa: CASRPTGTGNTDTQYF
clone_size: once; d_call: -; v_call: TRBV2; cdr3_length: 15; j_call: TRBJ2-3; cdr3_nt: TGTGCCAGCAGTGTGAAGGCAGGCCGCACAGATACGCAGTATTTT; cdr3_aa: CASSVKAGRTDTQYF